This TCR beta chain was captured by sequencing in a study of cytomegalovirus exposure and HLA in healthy donors. Germline CDR1 reads LNHDA; CDR2 reads SQIVND (reference sequence). The CDR3 totals 12 residues. Germline trimming cut 8 bases from V and 12 bases from J; bases unmatched to any gene: 8. The table lists this clone with a few counts. PCR involved 60 Vbeta and 13 Jbeta primers. Clones were read by immunoSEQ multiplex PCR, and TCRdb kept only the in-frame ones, dropping some. Among roughly 150,000 clones listed, approximately 80% were seen once. The receptor's source is a woman in her thirties or forties in good health and CMV-seronegative. Specimen: PBMCs. The chain joins TRBV19 to TRBJ2-4; 9 bases line up with TRBD1. CDR3 DNA sequence: TGTGCCAGTCGGGACAGGGTGGACAGTCAGTACTTC. It translates to CASRDRVDSQYF.